Presented here are 32 T cell receptor beta chains from one specimen sequenced in a study of T-cell memory formation after mild COVID-19. A single record per CDR3 protein comes from TCRdb applying MiXCR to the 5' RACE reads. The profile covers roughly 260,000 distinct CDR3 sequences, with 16% appearing a single time and around 3.7% taken by the ten largest. The material sequenced was PBMCs or a T cell subset sorted from them (not recorded which). These receptors were obtained from a man younger than 35 who had mild COVID-19 (a few samples of this study predate the infection). Cell type and time point are not known.

The J gene is TRBJ2-1, the V gene TRBV2, with D unclear. The germline V gene encodes CDR1 SNHLY and CDR2 FYNNEI. Trimming cost V 8 bases and J 8 bases, with 13 bases left between them. The CDR3 covers 12 residues. The CDR3 nucleotides are TGTGCCAGCCTTCCCCAAAGCGATGAGCAGTTCTTC. It codes for CASLPQSDEQFF.

This clonotype was detected only a few times. V usage is TRBV7-9 and J usage is TRBJ2-1; no reliable D call. This CDR3 has 15 amino acids. Germline V gene lookup returns CDR1 SEHNR and CDR2 FQNEAQ (reference sequence). V was shortened by 5 bases and J by 0 bases, with 11 bases between the two germline ends. The CDR3 nucleotides read TGTGCCAGCAGCGCAGCCGGGTACTCCTACAATGAGCAGTTCTTC. Encoded protein: CASSAAGYSYNEQFF.

The CDR3 loop is CASSLDRAIGANVLTF. CDR3 DNA sequence: TGTGCCAGCAGCTTGGACAGGGCCATTGGGGCCAACGTCCTGACTTTC. This rearrangement joins TRBV7-2 to TRBJ2-6, with 8 bases identical to TRBD1. The germline gives CDR1 SGHTA, CDR2 FQGNSA. Trimming at V came to 3 bases and at J to 3 bases, leaving 4 bases not matched to a gene. The CDR3 covers 16 residues.

The table lists this clonotype with a few counts. CDR3 DNA: TGTGCCAGCAGTGAAGGACGGGACTATGGCTACACCTTC. Amino acid sequence: CASSEGRDYGYTF. The J gene is TRBJ1-2, the V gene TRBV14, with unresolved D. The V gene lost 6 bases and the J gene lost 3 bases, with 11 bases spanning the gap. The CDR3 is 13 residues long. CDR1 and CDR2 (germline): SGHDN, FVKESK.

This chain uses TRBV6-5 with TRBJ1-6; D gene ambiguous. V was cut by 6 bases and J by 8 bases, with 14 bases left in between. Germline V lookup: CDR1 MNHEY, CDR2 SVGAGI. The CDR3 is 14 amino acids. The CDR3 region has the DNA TGTGCCAGCAGCAAGCTGGGTTCTGATTCACCCCTCCACTTT. This codes for CASSKLGSDSPLHF.

This clonotype was detected many times. The chain combines TRBV5-1 with TRBJ1-5, with 7 bases identical to TRBD1. CDR1 SGHRS and CDR2 YFSETQ come from the germline V gene. Germline trimming cut 4 bases from V and 7 bases from J; bases unmatched to any gene: 5. The CDR3 length is 13 residues. For the CDR3, the DNA is TGCGCCAGCAGCCTCACAGGGGCGCAGCCCCAGCATTTT. Its translation is CASSLTGAQPQHF.

The genes are TRBV29-1 and TRBJ1-1, with no clear D. Germline CDR1 is SQVTM and CDR2 is ANQGSEA. V dropped 0 bases and J dropped 4 bases, with 6 bases sitting between them. This CDR3 has 12 amino acids. This CDR3 reads CSVEDSSTEAFF. The CDR3, as DNA: TGCAGCGTTGAAGATTCGTCCACTGAAGCTTTCTTT.

The gene calls are TRBV11-2 and TRBJ1-2, with D maybe TRBD1 (5 bases). CDR3 length equals 14 residues. The germline V and J ends were trimmed by 4 bases and 5 bases, with 14 bases remaining between them. Germline CDR1 and CDR2: SGHAT and FQNNGV. CDR3 DNA sequence: TGTGCCAGCAGCTCAGGGCAGGGCCAGTATGGCTACACCTTC. This sequence encodes CASSSGQGQYGYTF.

The CDR3 reads CSAWDSPAYGYTF. CDR3 sequence (DNA): TGCAGTGCTTGGGACTCCCCTGCCTATGGCTACACCTTC. The genes are TRBV20-1 and TRBJ1-2, with a tentative D call TRBD1 (5 bases). Germline V gene data show CDR1 as DFQATT and CDR2 as SNEGSKA (reference sequence). The CDR3 is made up of 13 amino acids. Between the trimmed V and J ends, which lost 5 bases and 4 bases, there was a span of 14 bases.

In this sample, this clonotype turned up a few times. This chain uses TRBV4-1 with TRBJ2-5, with D possibly TRBD2 on 5 matching bases. The V gene's germline CDR1 is MGHRA and CDR2 YSYEKL. Trimming removed 3 bases from V and 2 bases from J, with 16 bases in between. This CDR3 comprises 16 residues. The DNA of the CDR3 is TGCGCCAGCAGCCAGGCTCGGGGATCGCGTCAAGAGACCCAGTACTTC. It translates to CASSQARGSRQETQYF.

This clonotype was counted between two and nine times. This CDR3 is CASSGYKGAGANVLTF. The DNA of the CDR3 is TGTGCCAGCAGTGGATACAAGGGGGCTGGGGCCAACGTCCTGACTTTC. The chain links TRBV27 to TRBJ2-6; maybe TRBD1 (6 bases). Trimming cost V 5 bases and J 2 bases, with 13 bases left between them. Germline values: CDR1 MNHEY, CDR2 SMNVEV (reference sequence). The CDR3 totals 16 residues. Drawing the rest from reference TRBV27 and TRBJ2-6, the complete variable domain is EAQVTQNPRYLITVTGKKLTVTCSQNMNHEYMSWYRQDPGLGLRQIYYSMNVEVTDKGDVPEGYKVSRKEKRNFPLILESPSPNQTSLYFCASSGYKGAGANVLTFGAGSRLTVL.

The genes are TRBV15 and TRBJ2-3; D is possibly TRBD2 (5 bases). Germline CDR1 LNHNV, CDR2 YYDKDF (reference sequence). CDR3 length equals 16 residues. The V and J ends lost 1 base and 2 bases respectively, with 13 bases between them. CDR3 DNA: TGTGCCACCAGCAGAGCGAGGACTCCCCCCACAGATACGCAGTATTTT. Protein product: CATSRARTPPTDTQYF.

The rearrangement uses TRBV5-1 and TRBJ2-5; 10 nucleotides line up with TRBD2. The CDR3 spans 15 residues. Trimming at V came to 2 bases and at J to 2 bases, leaving 3 bases not matched to a gene. Germline V gene sequence: CDR1 SGHRS, CDR2 YFSETQ. The CDR3 region is CASSFSGGPQETQYF. The CDR3 region has the DNA TGCGCCAGCAGCTTTAGCGGGGGGCCTCAAGAGACCCAGTACTTC. The full variable domain, rest sourced from reference TRBV5-1 and TRBJ2-5, is KAGVTQTPRYLIKTRGQQVTLSCSPISGHRSVSWYQQTPGQGLQFLFEYFSETQRNKGNFPGRFSGRQFSNSRSEMNVSTLELGDSALYLCASSFSGGPQETQYFGPGTRLLVL.

V gene TRBV11-2 combines with J gene TRBJ1-1, with 8 bases lining up with TRBD1. The CDR3 is 14 residues long. CDR1 is SGHAT and CDR2 is FQNNGV in the germline V gene. The junction had 7 bases not matched to a gene; V was cut back by 4 bases and J by 6 bases. The CDR3 spells CASSSDRGRAEAFF. The CDR3 DNA sequence: TGTGCCAGCAGCTCAGACAGGGGAAGGGCTGAAGCTTTCTTT.

This clonotype has a count of ten or more. The chain carries TRBV11-3 and TRBJ2-1, with TRBD2 matching 10 bases. Per the germline V gene, CDR1 is SGHNT and CDR2 is YENEEA. This CDR3 region has 15 residues. V lost 0 bases to trimming and J lost 10 bases; unmatched junction nucleotides: 6. Here the CDR3 reads CASSLDPVTSGEQFF. CDR3 DNA sequence: TGTGCCAGCAGCTTAGACCCGGTGACTAGCGGGGAGCAGTTCTTC.

This clonotype was counted a few times. This rearrangement joins TRBV11-1 to TRBJ2-5; no clear D gene. Looked up from germline, CDR1 is SGHAT and CDR2 is FQDESV (reference sequence). The V and J ends lost 3 bases and 2 bases respectively, with 7 bases between them. This CDR3 contains 13 residues. The CDR3 bases are TGTGCCAGCAGCTTCTTCGGGCAAGAGACCCAGTACTTC. It yields the protein CASSFFGQETQYF.

This clonotype was recorded a few times. The V call is TRBV6-5, the J call TRBJ2-7; D possibly matches TRBD1 or TRBD2 (5 bases each). CDR1 and CDR2 (germline): MNHEY, SVGAGI. Trimming removed 7 bases from V and 4 bases from J, with 26 bases in between. This CDR3 has 17 residues. CDR3 sequence: CASTLRPPRDPSYEQYV. The CDR3 nucleotides read TGTGCCAGCACCCTTCGCCCCCCACGGGACCCAAGTTACGAGCAGTACGTC.

This clonotype was found many times. The V gene is TRBV28, the J gene TRBJ1-1; TRBD1 is a possible D gene (5 bases). CDR3 length: 14 amino acids. The ends were cut back, 2 bases at V and 5 bases at J, with 12 bases in the middle. Germline-derived CDR1 and CDR2 are MDHEN and SYDVKM. CDR3 DNA sequence: TGTGCCAGCAGTTTAGGAGGGGTGAGAACTGAAGCTTTCTTT. Its translation is CASSLGGVRTEAFF.

This clonotype was picked up a small number of times. The V call is TRBV3-1, the J call TRBJ1-5; perhaps TRBD1 as D (6 bases). This CDR3 comprises 15 residues. Germline CDR1 LGHDT, CDR2 YNNKEL (reference sequence). With 4 bases removed from V and 5 bases from J, the gap between germline ends came to 15 bases. The DNA for the CDR3 is TGTGCCAGCAGCCCCACGGCACAGGGTTATCAGCCCCAGCATTTT. It encodes CASSPTAQGYQPQHF.

The chain has TRBV5-1 and TRBJ2-6, with 7 bases lining up with TRBD1. CDR3 length: 17 residues. The germline V gene encodes CDR1 SGHRS and CDR2 YFSETQ. Germline trimming cut 4 bases from V and 1 base from J; bases unmatched to any gene: 8. The CDR3 loop reads CASSIRGGASGANVLTF. The CDR3 DNA sequence: TGCGCCAGCAGCATCAGAGGGGGCGCTTCTGGGGCCAACGTCCTGACTTTC.

This clonotype was seen repeatedly, ten times or more. This chain uses TRBV2 with TRBJ2-3; 8 bases fit TRBD2. CDR1 and CDR2 (germline): SNHLY, FYNNEI. The V and J ends lost 7 bases and 4 bases, in that order; junction bases with no gene match: 4. This CDR3 has 13 residues. CDR3 sequence (DNA): TGTGCCAGCATTCCGGGGGGGCCAGATACGCAGTATTTT. Its translation is CASIPGGPDTQYF.

This chain joins TRBV7-2 and TRBJ2-5; no clear D. Trimming left V 3 bases short and J 2 bases short, with 13 bases between. Per germline, CDR1 SGHTA and CDR2 FQGNSA. CDR3 size: 15 residues. CDR3 sequence (DNA): TGTGCCAGCAGCTTCGCCAGCTTAGTACAAGAGACCCAGTACTTC. It translates to CASSFASLVQETQYF. The entire variable domain, with the rest obtained from reference TRBV7-2 and TRBJ2-5, is as follows: GAGVSQSPSNKVTEKGKDVELRCDPISGHTALYWYRQSLGQGLEFLIYFQGNSAPDKSGLPSDRFSAERTGGSVSTLTIQRTQQEDSAVYLCASSFASLVQETQYFGPGTRLLVL.

The chain has TRBV24-1 and TRBJ2-3; perhaps TRBD2 as D (5 bases). This CDR3 spans 15 amino acids. From germline, CDR1 is KGHDR and CDR2 SFDVKD. Trimming stripped 3 bases from V and 5 bases from J, with 14 bases between. The CDR3 DNA is TGTGCCACCAGTGATATGGGGAGTCAGAAAGATACGCAGTATTTT. It specifies CATSDMGSQKDTQYF.

This clonotype was observed a few times. The chain couples TRBV20-1 to TRBJ2-5; D gene unclear. The V gene lost 0 bases and the J gene lost 4 bases, with 6 bases spanning the gap. The CDR3 runs 12 residues. The V gene's germline CDR1 is DFQATT and CDR2 SNEGSKA (reference sequence). The DNA for the CDR3 is TGCAGTGCTAGAGATTTCGGAGAGACCCAGTACTTC. Protein sequence: CSARDFGETQYF.

At least ten counts were recorded for this clonotype. This chain joins TRBV3-1 and TRBJ2-2; the D is unclear. The germline V gene encodes CDR1 LGHDT and CDR2 YNNKEL (reference sequence). CDR3 length equals 12 residues. The ends were cut back, 2 bases at V and 3 bases at J, with 1 base in the middle. This CDR3 reads CASSQHTGELFF. In nucleotides, the CDR3 is TGTGCCAGCAGCCAACACACCGGGGAGCTGTTTTTT.

This clonotype was recorded a few times. This chain uses TRBV7-9 with TRBJ1-2; 7 nucleotides match TRBD1. This CDR3 contains 15 residues. V was pared by 1 base and J by 4 bases, with 6 bases of the junction left unmatched. The germline V gene encodes CDR1 SEHNR and CDR2 FQNEAQ (reference sequence). The CDR3 DNA reads TGTGCCAGCAGCTTAGGGACAGGATTGAGCTATGGCTACACCTTC. Protein product: CASSLGTGLSYGYTF.

J is TRBJ1-2 and V is TRBV20-1, with a tentative D call TRBD1 (6 bases). Trimming cost V 0 bases and J 2 bases, with 10 bases left between them. The CDR3 has 14 amino acids. In germline, CDR1 is DFQATT, CDR2 SNEGSKA (reference sequence). Written as DNA, the CDR3 is TGCAGTGCTAGAGACAGGGGAAAGAACTATGGCTACACCTTC. This translates into CSARDRGKNYGYTF.

The chain links TRBV20-1 to TRBJ1-1, with 7 bases fitting TRBD1. CDR1 is DFQATT and CDR2 is SNEGSKA in the germline V gene (reference sequence). The V gene end was trimmed by 3 bases and the J gene end by 8 bases; junction bases not matched to a gene: 15. The CDR3 extends over 15 amino acids. CDR3 sequence reads: CSARVRRDSGVEAFF. CDR3 DNA: TGCAGTGCTAGGGTCCGCCGGGACAGTGGAGTAGAAGCTTTCTTT.

This clonotype has just a few counts. The V and J genes are TRBV6-2 or TRBV6-3 and TRBJ2-5; D call uncertain. This CDR3 is 17 amino acids long. Germline CDR1 reads MNHEY; CDR2 reads SVGEGT. Deletions cut 4 bases from V and 3 bases from J, with 21 bases between. The CDR3 coding sequence is TGTGCCAGCAGTTTCCGCCTTAACCGAGGCAGAGAAGAGACCCAGTACTTC. Amino acid sequence: CASSFRLNRGREETQYF.

In its sample, this clonotype was seen a few times. The chain is built from TRBV9 and TRBJ2-1; 9 bases align to TRBD2. The V segment lost 1 base and the J segment 7 bases; nucleotides outside the gene matches: 9. Germline CDR1 SGDLS, CDR2 YYNGEE. The CDR3 is made up of 16 amino acids. The CDR3 loop reads CASSVLGGGAGNEQFF. In nucleotides, the CDR3 is TGTGCCAGCAGCGTACTCGGCGGGGGGGCAGGGAATGAGCAGTTCTTC.

V is TRBV3-1 and J is TRBJ2-1, with 9 bases identical to TRBD1. The germline CDR1 and CDR2 sequences are LGHDT and YNNKEL (reference sequence). This CDR3 is 14 amino acids long. J gave up 8 bases and V 2 bases, and 4 bases lay outside the gene matches. This CDR3 is CASSQWDRVDEQFF. Written as DNA, the CDR3 is TGTGCCAGCAGCCAATGGGACAGGGTCGATGAGCAGTTCTTC.

This clonotype appeared a few times. The chain carries TRBV7-2 and TRBJ1-4; no firm D call. V was trimmed by 4 bases and J by 5 bases, leaving 11 bases between them. The CDR3 sequence is 14 residues long. Germline assignment: CDR1 SGHTA and CDR2 FQGNSA. This CDR3 is CASSSHPVNEKLFF. DNA for the CDR3: TGTGCCAGCAGCTCCCATCCCGTGAATGAAAAACTGTTTTTT. Full variable domain (rest looked up from reference TRBV7-2 and TRBJ1-4): GAGVSQSPSNKVTEKGKDVELRCDPISGHTALYWYRQSLGQGLEFLIYFQGNSAPDKSGLPSDRFSAERTGGSVSTLTIQRTQQEDSAVYLCASSSHPVNEKLFFGSGTQLSVL.